These 2 T cell receptor beta chains were all obtained from the same sample, sequenced in a study of technical replicates of blood from a handful of donors. TCRdb keeps only in-frame clones here, not all; method: immunoSEQ multiplex PCR. In the table there are roughly 80,000 clones, roughly 93% of which are singletons. The sequencing input was T cells isolated from PBMCs. These receptors all stem from a human donor in good health.

The V and J genes are TRBV18 and TRBJ1-1, with unresolved D. CDR3 length: 13 amino acids. Trimming removed 2 bases from V and 5 bases from J, with 9 bases in between. Germline V gene lookup returns CDR1 KGHSH and CDR2 LQKENI. CDR3 nucleotide sequence: TGTGCCAGCTCACCAAGCCGGTATACTGAAGCTTTCTTT. The encoded protein is CASSPSRYTEAFF.

This clone has just one count. The chain links TRBV5-6 to TRBJ2-1, with 9 bases matching TRBD2. The CDR3 covers 19 residues. The V gene's germline CDR1 is SGHDT and CDR2 YYEEEE. The V and J ends lost 2 bases and 4 bases, in that order; junction bases with no gene match: 16. The DNA of the CDR3 is TGTGCCAGCAGCTTCGAGCGATACCTTAGCGGGAGAGGGTACAATGAGCAGTTCTTC. Residues: CASSFERYLSGRGYNEQFF.